A single sample is the source of the 20 T cell receptor beta chains below, sequenced in a study of cytomegalovirus exposure and HLA in healthy donors. The PCR contained 60 Vbeta and 13 Jbeta primers. Sequenced by immunoSEQ multiplex PCR; TCRdb stores in-frame clones only, minus some. The sample shows 140,000 to 150,000 clones, around 59% of them seen only once. Sequencing was carried out using PBMCs. The receptors were sampled from a male donor in good health and CMV-seronegative.

The chain carries TRBV14 and TRBJ1-2; tentatively, D is TRBD1 (5 bases). The V and J ends lost 0 bases and 2 bases respectively, with 7 bases between them. Germline-derived CDR1 and CDR2 are SGHDN and FVKESK. The CDR3 spans 14 residues. The CDR3 protein is CASSQDRGNYGYTF. The CDR3 DNA reads as TGTGCCAGCAGCCAAGATAGGGGAAACTATGGCTACACCTTC.

The rearrangement uses TRBV7-7 and TRBJ2-7, with D perhaps matching TRBD2 (7 bases). Germline V gene data show CDR1 as SSHAT and CDR2 as FNYEAQ (reference sequence). The CDR3 runs 16 residues. The V and J ends lost 3 bases and 3 bases respectively, with 18 bases between them. CDR3 DNA: TGTGCCAGCAGCTTTGAGGGGGGGCAGGAGAGCTACGAGCAGTACTTC. Translation: CASSFEGGQESYEQYF.

The chain has TRBV28 and TRBJ2-3; 9 bases line up with TRBD2. The CDR3 contains 18 residues. V lost 2 bases and J lost 4; bases outside the gene matches: 13. Per the germline V gene, CDR1 is MDHEN and CDR2 is SYDVKM. The CDR3 protein is CASSLPLGPGLAADTQYF. The CDR3 DNA reads TGTGCCAGCAGTTTACCCCTGGGCCCGGGACTAGCTGCAGATACGCAGTATTTT.

This clone showed up just a few times. This chain links TRBV7-6 with TRBJ2-7, with D perhaps TRBD1 (6 bases). CDR3 length: 16 amino acids. The germline V gene encodes CDR1 SGHVS and CDR2 FNYEAQ. The V and J ends lost 1 base and 2 bases respectively, with 15 bases between them. Written as DNA, the CDR3 is TGTGCCAGCAGCTTAGGGGCAGGGGTTGAGCCCTACGAGCAGTACTTC. Amino acids: CASSLGAGVEPYEQYF.

This clone occurred a few times. V gene TRBV2 combines with J gene TRBJ1-6; D unclear. With 7 bases removed from V and 7 bases from J, the gap between germline ends came to 11 bases. The CDR3 extends over 13 amino acids. In germline, CDR1 is SNHLY, CDR2 FYNNEI. The CDR3 loop is CASTRGLNSPLHF. In DNA, the CDR3 is TGTGCCAGCACCCGGGGATTAAATTCACCCCTCCACTTT. The full variable domain, rest sourced from reference TRBV2 and TRBJ1-6, is EPEVTQTPSHQVTQMGQEVILRCVPISNHLYFYWYRQILGQKVEFLVSFYNNEISEKSEIFDDQFSVERPDGSNFTLKIRSTKLEDSAMYFCASTRGLNSPLHFGNGTRLTVT.

The gene calls are TRBV7-6 and TRBJ2-5; D perhaps matches TRBD2 (6 bases). CDR3 length equals 15 residues. Trimming took off 1 base at V and 9 bases at J, with 18 bases between the two ends. Looked up from germline, CDR1 is SGHVS and CDR2 is FNYEAQ. In DNA, the CDR3 is TGTGCCAGCAGCTTAGAAGGACTACGGGGTTGGGCCCAGTACTTC. The encoded protein is CASSLEGLRGWAQYF. Based on the CDR3 plus reference TRBV7-6 and TRBJ2-5, the full variable domain is GAGVSQSPRYKVTKRGQDVALRCDPISGHVSLYWYRQALGQGPEFLTYFNYEAQQDKSGLPNDRFSAERPEGSISTLTIQRTEQRDSAMYRCASSLEGLRGWAQYFGPGTRLLVL.

The V and J genes are TRBV13 and TRBJ1-1; no clear D gene. V was shortened by 2 bases and J by 4 bases, with 11 bases between the two germline ends. Looked up from germline, CDR1 is PRHDT and CDR2 is FYEKMQ (reference sequence). CDR3 size: 14 residues. CDR3 loop: CASSLLARITEAFF. CDR3 nucleotides: TGTGCCAGCAGCTTACTGGCGCGGATCACTGAAGCTTTCTTT.

The chain joins TRBV4-3 to TRBJ1-6; maybe TRBD1 (6 bases). Trimming cost V 2 bases and J 5 bases, with 22 bases left between them. Germline CDR1 and CDR2: LGHNA and YSLEER. This CDR3 is 19 amino acids long. The CDR3 here is CASSQRGPPDRRNNSPLHF. CDR3 in DNA: TGCGCCAGCAGCCAAAGGGGCCCCCCCGACAGGAGAAATAATTCACCCCTCCACTTT.

This chain uses TRBV7-2 with TRBJ2-1, with D possibly matching TRBD1 (7 bases). The germline V gene has CDR1 SGHTA and CDR2 FQGNSA. The CDR3 runs 15 residues. With 2 bases removed from V and 5 bases from J, the gap between germline ends came to 13 bases. Here the CDR3 reads CASSLSGRGDNEQFF. CDR3 in DNA: TGTGCCAGCAGCTTATCAGGCAGGGGGGACAATGAGCAGTTCTTC.

The chain carries TRBV25-1 and TRBJ2-7; possibly TRBD1 for D (5 bases). Germline V CDR1 and CDR2: MGHDK, SYGVNS. CDR3 length: 14 amino acids. The V and J ends lost 1 base and 1 base respectively, with 8 bases between them. DNA for the CDR3: TGTGCCAGCAGTGAATGGGGCCCTTCCTACGAGCAGTACTTC. Its translation is CASSEWGPSYEQYF.

The CDR3 loop reads CASSLRELSEQYF. For the CDR3, the DNA is TGTGCCAGCAGTTTAAGGGAGCTGAGCGAGCAGTACTTC. The chain couples TRBV27 to TRBJ2-7; weak D call: TRBD2 (5 bases). V gave up 2 bases and J gave up 6 bases, with 11 bases separating them. Germline CDR1 is MNHEY and CDR2 is SMNVEV (reference sequence). This CDR3 has 13 residues.

The rearrangement links TRBV5-6 to TRBJ1-4, with TRBD1 matching 9 bases. The CDR3 runs to 16 residues. The germline V gene has CDR1 SGHDT and CDR2 YYEEEE. Trimming cost V 0 bases and J 7 bases; bases outside gene matches: 7. The CDR3 region is CASSLGPTGGGEKLFF. Written as DNA, the CDR3 is TGTGCCAGCAGCTTGGGACCTACAGGGGGCGGTGAAAAACTGTTTTTT.

This clone has more than one count but fewer than ten. The chain uses TRBV7-9 and TRBJ1-1, with 8 bases matching TRBD1. J gave up 8 bases and V 2 bases, and 10 bases lay outside the gene matches. The CDR3 sequence is 15 residues long. Germline V gene sequence: CDR1 SEHNR, CDR2 FQNEAQ (reference sequence). The CDR3 loop reads CASSLSGQALGEAFF. Here the CDR3 DNA reads TGTGCCAGCAGCTTATCGGGACAGGCCTTAGGGGAAGCTTTCTTT.

The chain couples TRBV5-1 to TRBJ2-5; 12 bases line up with TRBD1. V was pared by 4 bases and J by 7 bases, with 11 bases of the junction left unmatched. Per germline, CDR1 SGHRS and CDR2 YFSETQ. The CDR3 sequence is 16 residues long. This CDR3 is CASSQLTGTGGATQYF. CDR3 DNA sequence: TGCGCCAGCAGCCAACTAACCGGGACAGGGGGCGCGACCCAGTACTTC.

The J gene is TRBJ1-2, the V gene TRBV15; D is perhaps TRBD1 (6 bases). Germline V gene lookup returns CDR1 LNHNV and CDR2 YYDKDF (reference sequence). This CDR3 is built from 14 residues. The V and J ends lost 1 base and 6 bases respectively, with 12 bases between them. The DNA for the CDR3 is TGTGCCACCAGCAGAGGGTCGGACAGAGATGGCTACACCTTC. This sequence encodes CATSRGSDRDGYTF.

V gene TRBV5-1 combines with J gene TRBJ1-6; weak D call: TRBD1 (6 bases). Trimming took off 1 base at V and 7 bases at J, with 9 bases between the two ends. The CDR3 is made up of 14 amino acids. From germline, CDR1 is SGHRS and CDR2 YFSETQ. This CDR3 reads CASSLSGQNSPLHF. CDR3 coding DNA: TGCGCCAGCAGCTTGTCCGGACAGAATTCACCCCTCCACTTT.

V usage is TRBV7-8 and J usage is TRBJ2-5; 8 bases map to TRBD1. Germline V gene lookup returns CDR1 SGHVS and CDR2 FQNEAQ. The CDR3 consists of 15 residues. J lost 6 bases, V lost 1 base, and 7 bases had no gene match. The CDR3: CASSLGNRGTQTQYF. In nucleotides, the CDR3 is TGTGCCAGCAGCTTAGGGAACAGGGGGACACAGACCCAGTACTTC.

This clone came up a few times. The V call is TRBV7-6, the J call TRBJ1-2, with D perhaps TRBD1 (6 bases). Germline CDR1 reads SGHVS; CDR2 reads FNYEAQ. With 5 bases removed from V and 4 bases from J, the gap between germline ends came to 14 bases. There are 14 residues in the CDR3. The DNA for the CDR3 is TGTGCCAGCAGCCTGCAAGGGGGTGGCTATGGCTACACCTTC. The encoded protein is CASSLQGGGYGYTF.

V usage is TRBV7-9 and J usage is TRBJ2-7; 8 nucleotides match TRBD1. CDR3 length: 15 amino acids. CDR1 and CDR2 (germline): SEHNR, FQNEAQ (reference sequence). V dropped 3 bases and J dropped 6; count of bases not matched to a gene: 10. Written as DNA, the CDR3 is TGTGCCAGCAGCTTTTCTCGGACAGGGTCTCGCGAGCAGTACTTC. It translates to CASSFSRTGSREQYF.

The CDR3, as DNA: TGTGCCAGCAGAAGGGACAGCTCCTACGAGCAGTACTTC. Its protein is CASRRDSSYEQYF. The chain uses TRBV7-2 and TRBJ2-7, with 7 positions matching TRBD1. The CDR3 has 13 amino acids. Germline values: CDR1 SGHTA, CDR2 FQGNSA. With V trimmed by 6 bases and J by 0 bases, 2 bases remained unmatched.